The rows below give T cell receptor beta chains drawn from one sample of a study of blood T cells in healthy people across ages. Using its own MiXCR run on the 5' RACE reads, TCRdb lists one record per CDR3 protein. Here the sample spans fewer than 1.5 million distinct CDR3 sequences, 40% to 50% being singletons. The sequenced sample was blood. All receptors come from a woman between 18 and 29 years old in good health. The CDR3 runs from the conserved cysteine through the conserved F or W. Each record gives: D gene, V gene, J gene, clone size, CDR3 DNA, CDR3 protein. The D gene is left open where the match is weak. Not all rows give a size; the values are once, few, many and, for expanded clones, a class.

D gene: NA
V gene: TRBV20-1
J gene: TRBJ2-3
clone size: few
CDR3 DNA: TGCAGTGCTCTAGGGGGGGCTAGCACAGATACGCAGTATTTT
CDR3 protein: CSALGGASTDTQYF

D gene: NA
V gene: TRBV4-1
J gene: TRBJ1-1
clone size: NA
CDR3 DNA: TGCGCCAGCAGCCAATATAGTGGTGAAGAAGCTTTCTTT
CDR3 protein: CASSQYSGEEAFF

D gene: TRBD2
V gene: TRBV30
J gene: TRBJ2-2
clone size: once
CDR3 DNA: TGTGCCGGAAGCAGGACTAGCACCGGGGAGCTGTTTTTT
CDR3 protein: CAGSRTSTGELFF

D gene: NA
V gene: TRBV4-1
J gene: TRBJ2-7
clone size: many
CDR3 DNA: TGCGCCAGCAGCCAGGTTCCGGGGGACTACGAGCAGTACTTC
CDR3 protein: CASSQVPGDYEQYF

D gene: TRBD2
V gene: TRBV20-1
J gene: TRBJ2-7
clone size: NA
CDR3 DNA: TGCAGTGCTGCCGGGACTAGCGGCAGGAGCTCCTACGAGCAGTACTTC
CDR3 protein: CSAAGTSGRSSYEQYF

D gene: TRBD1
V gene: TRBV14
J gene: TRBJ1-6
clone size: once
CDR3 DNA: TGTGCCAGCAGCCAAGAAAGGACAGGGAGAGGATCACCCCTCCACTTT
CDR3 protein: CASSQERTGRGSPLHF

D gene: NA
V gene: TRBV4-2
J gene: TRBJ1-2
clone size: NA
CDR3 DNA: TGTGCCAGCAGCCAAGATCGATGGGCCAACTATGGCTACACCTTC
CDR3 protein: CASSQDRWANYGYTF

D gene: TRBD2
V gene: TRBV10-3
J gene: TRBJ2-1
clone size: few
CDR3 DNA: TGTGCCATCAGTGAGGGCGATAGCGGGTACAATGAGCAGTTCTTC
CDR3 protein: CAISEGDSGYNEQFF

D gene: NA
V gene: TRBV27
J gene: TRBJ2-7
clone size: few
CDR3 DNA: TGTGCCAGCAGTTTAAGACAGTACTACGAGCAGTACTTC
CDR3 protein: CASSLRQYYEQYF

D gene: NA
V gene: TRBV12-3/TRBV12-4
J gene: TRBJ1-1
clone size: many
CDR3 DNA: TGTGCCAGCAGCCTCGGGGCCGGCACTGAAGCTTTCTTT
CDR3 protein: CASSLGAGTEAFF

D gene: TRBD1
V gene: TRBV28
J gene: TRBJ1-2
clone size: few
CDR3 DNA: TGTGCCAGCAGACCCAATCCGCCCGACAGGGGGAACTATGGCTACACCTTC
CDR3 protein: CASRPNPPDRGNYGYTF

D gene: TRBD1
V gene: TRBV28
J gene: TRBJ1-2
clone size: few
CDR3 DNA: TGTGCCAGCAGTTCCTCGGGACAGGGGGCGGTTGGGTATGGCTACACCTTC
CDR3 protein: CASSSSGQGAVGYGYTF

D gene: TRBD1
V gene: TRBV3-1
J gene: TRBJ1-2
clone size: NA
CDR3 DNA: TGTGCCAGCAGCCAAGGAGTGCAGGGGGCTGGCGGCTACACCTTC
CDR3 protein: CASSQGVQGAGGYTF

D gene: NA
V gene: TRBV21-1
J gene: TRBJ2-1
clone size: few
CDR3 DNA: TGTGCCACCCCCTCGGAGGGAAAGAATGAGCAGTTCTTC
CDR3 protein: CATPSEGKNEQFF

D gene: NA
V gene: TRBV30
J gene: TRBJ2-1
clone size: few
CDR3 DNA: TGTGCCTGGTCCCTTTCCGGGCCCCACAATGAGCAGTTCTTC
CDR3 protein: CAWSLSGPHNEQFF

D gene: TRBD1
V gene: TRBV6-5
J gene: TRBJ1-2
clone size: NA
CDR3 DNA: TGTGCCAGCAGTTACCTGACAGGGGGGGTTGATGGCTACACCTTC
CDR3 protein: CASSYLTGGVDGYTF

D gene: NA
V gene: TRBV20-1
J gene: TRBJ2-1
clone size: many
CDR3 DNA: TGCAGCGCCGGGAGCTCCTACAATGAGCAGTTCTTC
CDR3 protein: CSAGSSYNEQFF

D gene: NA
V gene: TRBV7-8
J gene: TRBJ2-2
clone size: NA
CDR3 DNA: TGTGCCAGCAGCTTAGCCCCCCCCCCGGCGAACACCGGGGAGCTGTTTTTT
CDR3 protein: CASSLAPPPANTGELFF

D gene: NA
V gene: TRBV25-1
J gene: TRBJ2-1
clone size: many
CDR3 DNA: TGTGCCAGCAGCTTCGCAAACAATGAGCAGTTCTTC
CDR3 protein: CASSFANNEQFF

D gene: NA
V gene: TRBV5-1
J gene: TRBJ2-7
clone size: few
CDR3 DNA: TGCGCCAGCAGCTGGGGTGACAGGTCCTACGAGCAGTACTTC
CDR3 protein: CASSWGDRSYEQYF

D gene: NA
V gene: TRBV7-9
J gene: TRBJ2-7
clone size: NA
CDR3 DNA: TGTGCCAGCAGCAGCCACCGGGAGAGGAGTATCGACGAGCAGTACTTC
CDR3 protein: CASSSHRERSIDEQYF

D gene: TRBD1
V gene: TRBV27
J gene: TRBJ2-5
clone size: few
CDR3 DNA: TGTGCCAGCAGAAAGGGGGCAGAAGAGACCCAGTACTTC
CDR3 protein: CASRKGAEETQYF

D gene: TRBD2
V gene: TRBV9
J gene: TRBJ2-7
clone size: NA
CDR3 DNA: TGTGCCAGCAGCGAGACTAGCGCCTACAATGAGCAGTACTTC
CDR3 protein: CASSETSAYNEQYF

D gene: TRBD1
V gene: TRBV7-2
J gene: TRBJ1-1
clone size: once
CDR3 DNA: TGCGCCAGCAGCTCACAGGGGACGAACACTGAACCTTTCTTT
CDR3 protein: CASSSQGTNTEPFF

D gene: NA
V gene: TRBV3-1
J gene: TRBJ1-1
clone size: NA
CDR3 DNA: TGTGCCAGCAGACGGGCAGACAACACTGAAGCTTTCTTT
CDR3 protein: CASRRADNTEAFF

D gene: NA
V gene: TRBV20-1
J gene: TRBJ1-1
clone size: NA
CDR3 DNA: TGCAGTGCTAGAGATGGGGGCAGCCAGCTCCGCGCTGAAGCTTTCTTT
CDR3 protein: CSARDGGSQLRAEAFF

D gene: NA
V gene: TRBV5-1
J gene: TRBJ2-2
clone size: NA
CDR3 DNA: TGCGCCAGCAGCCAGACGAACACCGGGGAGCTGTTTTTT
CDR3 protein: CASSQTNTGELFF

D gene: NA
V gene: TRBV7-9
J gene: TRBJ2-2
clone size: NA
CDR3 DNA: TGTGCCAGCAGCTTAAGGCCCGGGACTCAGAACACCGGGGAGCTGTTTTTT
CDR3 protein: CASSLRPGTQNTGELFF

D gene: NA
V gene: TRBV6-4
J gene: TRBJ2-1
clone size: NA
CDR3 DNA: TGTGCCAGCAGTGCTGAATTCACAAATGAGCAGTTCTTC
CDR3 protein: CASSAEFTNEQFF

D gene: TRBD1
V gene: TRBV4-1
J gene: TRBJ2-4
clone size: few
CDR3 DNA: TGCGCCAGCAGCTATTTAGGGGGCACCAAAAACATTCAGTACTTC
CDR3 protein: CASSYLGGTKNIQYF

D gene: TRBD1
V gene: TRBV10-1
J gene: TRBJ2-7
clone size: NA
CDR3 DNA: TGCGCCAGCAGTGACCTAACGGGACAGGGGACCTACGAGCAGTACTTC
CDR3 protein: CASSDLTGQGTYEQYF

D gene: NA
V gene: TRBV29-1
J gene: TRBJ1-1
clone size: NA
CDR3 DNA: TGCAGCGTCGCCCTGAAGTTGAACACTGAAGCTTTCTTT
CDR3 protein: CSVALKLNTEAFF

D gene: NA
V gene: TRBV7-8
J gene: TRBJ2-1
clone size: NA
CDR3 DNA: TGTGCCAGCAGCTTTTCGACCCACAATGAGCAGTTCTTC
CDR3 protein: CASSFSTHNEQFF

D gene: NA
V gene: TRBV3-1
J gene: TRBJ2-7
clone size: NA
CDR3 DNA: TGTGCCAGCAGCGATCGACAGAGGTCCTACGAGCAGTACTTC
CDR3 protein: CASSDRQRSYEQYF

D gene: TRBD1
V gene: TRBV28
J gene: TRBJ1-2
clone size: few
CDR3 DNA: TGTGCCAGCAGTTTAAGGGGACAGACCTTCTATGGCTACACCTTC
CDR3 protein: CASSLRGQTFYGYTF

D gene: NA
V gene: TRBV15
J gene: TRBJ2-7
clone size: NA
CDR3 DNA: TGTGCCACCGGAGCCGGGGGCCAGGGGAACTACGAGCAGTACTTC
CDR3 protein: CATGAGGQGNYEQYF

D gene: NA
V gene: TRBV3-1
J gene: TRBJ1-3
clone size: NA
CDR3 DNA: TGTGCCAGCAGCCCGCAGTCGTCTGGAAACACCATATATTTT
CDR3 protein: CASSPQSSGNTIYF

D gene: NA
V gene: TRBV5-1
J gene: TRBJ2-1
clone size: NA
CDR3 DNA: TGCGCCAGCAGCTTGGAGTTGAACTACAATGAGCAGTTCTTC
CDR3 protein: CASSLELNYNEQFF

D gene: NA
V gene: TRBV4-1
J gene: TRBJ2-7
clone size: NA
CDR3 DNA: TGCGCCAGCAGCTCTAACCCCACCAGTGACTACGAGCAGTACTTC
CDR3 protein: CASSSNPTSDYEQYF

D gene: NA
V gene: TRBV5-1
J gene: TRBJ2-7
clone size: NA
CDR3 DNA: TGCGCCAGCAGCTTTAACAGCCAGACTTTCTACGAGCAGTACTTC
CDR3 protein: CASSFNSQTFYEQYF